This T cell receptor beta chain was recovered during a study of blood T cell repertoires in COVID-19. The overall study: The United States, Italy and Spain provided the acute and convalescent COVID-19 samples. PBMCs, B-cell-depleted T cells, or T cells provided the cDNA or gDNA that made up the material.

How the authors handled the data: Nucleated cell number was recorded as an estimate derived from reference gene primer amplification. The method was immunoSEQ multiplex PCR; TCRdb's version includes in-frame clones alone and lacks a portion of them. The DNA gave D and trimming, while V, J and clone size come from that table. The profile shows fewer than 150,000 clones, under 85% of them singletons. Per the germline V gene, CDR1 is SGHNT and CDR2 is YYREEE (reference sequence). The V segment lost 1 base and the J segment 6 bases; nucleotides outside the gene matches: 7. This CDR3 comprises 16 residues.

V is TRBV5-4 and J is TRBJ2-1; 10 nucleotides line up with TRBD2. The sequencing sample was made of PBMCs or T cells enriched from blood (not recorded which). The source is a woman aged 18-29 years who had been exposed to COVID-19. This CDR3 reads CASSLKAGGVANEQFF. The CDR3 DNA reads TGTGCCAGCAGCTTGAAAGCGGGAGGGGTAGCCAATGAGCAGTTCTTC.